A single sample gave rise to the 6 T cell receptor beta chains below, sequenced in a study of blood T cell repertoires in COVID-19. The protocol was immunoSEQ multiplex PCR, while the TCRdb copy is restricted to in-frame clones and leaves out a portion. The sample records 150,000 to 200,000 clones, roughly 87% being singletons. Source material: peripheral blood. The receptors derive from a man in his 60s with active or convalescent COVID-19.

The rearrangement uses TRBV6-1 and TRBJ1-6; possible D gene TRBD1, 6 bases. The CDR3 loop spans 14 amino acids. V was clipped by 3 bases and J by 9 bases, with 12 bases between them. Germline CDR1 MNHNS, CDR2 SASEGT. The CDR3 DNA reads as TGTGCCAGCAGTGAGTTGGACAGAGGTTCACCCCTCCACTTT. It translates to CASSELDRGSPLHF.

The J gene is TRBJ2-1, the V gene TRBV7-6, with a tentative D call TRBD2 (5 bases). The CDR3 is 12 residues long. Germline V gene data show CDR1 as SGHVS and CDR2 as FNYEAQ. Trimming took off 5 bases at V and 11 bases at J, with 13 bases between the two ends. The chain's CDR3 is CASSPWTQKQFF. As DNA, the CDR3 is TGTGCCAGCAGCCCGTGGACTCAAAAGCAGTTCTTC.

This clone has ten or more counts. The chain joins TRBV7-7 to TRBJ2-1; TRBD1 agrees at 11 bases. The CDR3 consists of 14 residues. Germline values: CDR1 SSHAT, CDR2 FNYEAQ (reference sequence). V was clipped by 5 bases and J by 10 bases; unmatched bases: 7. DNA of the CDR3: TGTGCCAGCAGCCCCGGGACAGGGGGGAGGGAGCAGTTCTTC. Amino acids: CASSPGTGGREQFF. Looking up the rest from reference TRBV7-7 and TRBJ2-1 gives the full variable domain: GAGVSQSPRYKVTKRGQDVTLRCDPISSHATLYWYQQALGQGPEFLTYFNYEAQPDKSGLPSDRFSAERPEGSISTLTIQRTEQRDSAMYRCASSPGTGGREQFFGPGTRLTVL.

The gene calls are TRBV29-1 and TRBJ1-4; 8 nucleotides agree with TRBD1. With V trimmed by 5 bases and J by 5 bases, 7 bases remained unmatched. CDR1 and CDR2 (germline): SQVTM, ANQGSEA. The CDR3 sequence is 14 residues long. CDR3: CSVYRGGENEKLFF. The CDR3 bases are TGCAGCGTTTACAGGGGGGGGGAGAATGAAAAACTGTTTTTT. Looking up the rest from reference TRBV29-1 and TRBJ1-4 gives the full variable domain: SAVISQKPSRDICQRGTSLTIQCQVDSQVTMMFWYRQQPGQSLTLIATANQGSEATYESGFVIDKFPISRPNLTFSTLTVSNMSPEDSSIYLCSVYRGGENEKLFFGSGTQLSVL.

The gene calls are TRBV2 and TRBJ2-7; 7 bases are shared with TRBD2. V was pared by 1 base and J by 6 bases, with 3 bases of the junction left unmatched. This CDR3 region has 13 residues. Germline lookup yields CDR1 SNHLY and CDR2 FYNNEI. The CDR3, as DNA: TGTGCCAGCAGTGAAGGGGGGGGAACCGAGCAGTACTTC. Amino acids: CASSEGGGTEQYF.

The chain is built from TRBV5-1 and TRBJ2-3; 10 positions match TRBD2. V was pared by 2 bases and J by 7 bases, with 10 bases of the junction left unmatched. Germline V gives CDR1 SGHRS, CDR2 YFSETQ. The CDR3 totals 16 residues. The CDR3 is CASSFIEAGGLNTQYF. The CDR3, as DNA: TGCGCCAGCAGCTTTATAGAAGCGGGGGGGCTGAATACGCAGTATTTT.